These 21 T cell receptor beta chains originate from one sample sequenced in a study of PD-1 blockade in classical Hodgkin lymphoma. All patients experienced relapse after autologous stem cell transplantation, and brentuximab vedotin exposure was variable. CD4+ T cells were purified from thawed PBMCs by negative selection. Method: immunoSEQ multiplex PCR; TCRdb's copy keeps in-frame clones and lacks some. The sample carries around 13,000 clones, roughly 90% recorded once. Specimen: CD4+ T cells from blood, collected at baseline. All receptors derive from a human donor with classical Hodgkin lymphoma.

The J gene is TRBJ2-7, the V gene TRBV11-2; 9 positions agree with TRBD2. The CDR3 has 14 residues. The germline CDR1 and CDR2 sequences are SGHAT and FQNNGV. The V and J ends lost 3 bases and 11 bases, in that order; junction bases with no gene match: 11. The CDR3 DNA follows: TGTGCCAGCAGCTTTCGGATTAGCGGGAGTGGGAAGTACTTC. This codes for CASSFRISGSGKYF.

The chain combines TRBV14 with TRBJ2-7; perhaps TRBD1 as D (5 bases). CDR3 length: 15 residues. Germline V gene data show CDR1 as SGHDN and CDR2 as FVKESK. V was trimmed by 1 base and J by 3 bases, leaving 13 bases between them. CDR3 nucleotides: TGTGCCAGCAGCCAAGTAGGGGCAGGATACTACGAGCAGTACTTC. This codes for CASSQVGAGYYEQYF.

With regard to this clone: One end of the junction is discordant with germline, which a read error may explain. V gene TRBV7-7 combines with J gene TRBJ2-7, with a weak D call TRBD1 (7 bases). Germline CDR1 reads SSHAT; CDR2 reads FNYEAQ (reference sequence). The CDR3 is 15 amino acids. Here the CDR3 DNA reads TGTGCTAGCAGCTTAGCGCCGGCCAGGGGGGACGAGCAGTACTTC. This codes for CASSLAPARGDEQYF. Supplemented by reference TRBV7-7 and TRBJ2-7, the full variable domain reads GAGVSQSPRYKVTKRGQDVTLRCDPISSHATLYWYQQALGQGPEFLTYFNYEAQPDKSGLPSDRFSAERPEGSISTLTIQRTEQRDSAMYRCASSLAPARGDEQYFGPGTRLTVT.

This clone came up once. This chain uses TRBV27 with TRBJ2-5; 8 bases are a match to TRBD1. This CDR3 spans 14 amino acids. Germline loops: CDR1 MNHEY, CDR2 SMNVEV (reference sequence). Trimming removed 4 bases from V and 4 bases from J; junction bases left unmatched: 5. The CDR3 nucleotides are TGTGCCAGCAGTTGGACAGGGCAGGGAGAGACCCAGTACTTC. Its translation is CASSWTGQGETQYF.

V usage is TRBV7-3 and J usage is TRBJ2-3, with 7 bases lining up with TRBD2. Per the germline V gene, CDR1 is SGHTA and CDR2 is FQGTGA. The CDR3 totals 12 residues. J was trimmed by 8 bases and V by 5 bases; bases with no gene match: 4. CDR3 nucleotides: TGTGCCAGCAGCCCCGGACTAGGTACGCAGTATTTT. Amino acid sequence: CASSPGLGTQYF. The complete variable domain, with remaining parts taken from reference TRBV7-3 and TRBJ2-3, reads GAGVSQTPSNKVTEKGKYVELRCDPISGHTALYWYRQSLGQGPEFLIYFQGTGAADDSGLPNDRFFAVRPEGSVSTLKIQRTERGDSAVYLCASSPGLGTQYFGPGTRLTVL.

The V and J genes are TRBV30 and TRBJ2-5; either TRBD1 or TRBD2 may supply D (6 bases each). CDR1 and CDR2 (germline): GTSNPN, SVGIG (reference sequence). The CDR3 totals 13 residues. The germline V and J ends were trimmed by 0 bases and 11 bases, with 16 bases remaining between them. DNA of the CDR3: TGTGCCTGGAGTGTCATGGGGGCACGGGAGCAGTACTTC. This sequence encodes CAWSVMGAREQYF. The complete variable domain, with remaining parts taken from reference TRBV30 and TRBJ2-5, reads SQTIHQWPATLVQPVGSPLSLECTVEGTSNPNLYWYRQAAGRGLQLLFYSVGIGQISSEVPQNLSASRPQDRQFILSSKKLLLSDSGFYLCAWSVMGAREQYFGPGTRLLVL.

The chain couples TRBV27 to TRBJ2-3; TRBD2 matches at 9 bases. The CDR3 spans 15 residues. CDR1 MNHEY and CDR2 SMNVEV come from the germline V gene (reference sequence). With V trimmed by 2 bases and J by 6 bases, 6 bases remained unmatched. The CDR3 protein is CASSLGSGGLDTQYF. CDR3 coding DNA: TGTGCCAGCAGTTTAGGTAGCGGGGGATTGGATACGCAGTATTTT.

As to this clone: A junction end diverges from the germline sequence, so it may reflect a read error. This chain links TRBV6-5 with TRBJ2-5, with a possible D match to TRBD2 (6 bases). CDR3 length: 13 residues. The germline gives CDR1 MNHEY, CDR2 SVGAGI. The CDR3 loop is CASSYSGLGLSHF. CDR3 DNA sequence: TGTGCCAGCAGTTACTCGGGTCTAGGACTAAGCCACTTC.

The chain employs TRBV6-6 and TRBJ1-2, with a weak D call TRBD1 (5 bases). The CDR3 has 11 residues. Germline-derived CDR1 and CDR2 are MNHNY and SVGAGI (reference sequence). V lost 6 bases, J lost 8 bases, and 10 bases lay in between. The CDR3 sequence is CASRGPGGYTF. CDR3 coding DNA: TGTGCCAGCAGGGGGCCTGGGGGCTACACCTTC.

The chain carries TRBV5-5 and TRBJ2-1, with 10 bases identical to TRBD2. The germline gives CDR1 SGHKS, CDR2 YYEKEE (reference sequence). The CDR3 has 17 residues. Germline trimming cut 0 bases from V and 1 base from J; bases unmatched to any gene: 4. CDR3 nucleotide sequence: TGTGCCAGCAGCTTGGTTGGACTAGCGGCATCCTACAATGAGCAGTTCTTC. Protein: CASSLVGLAASYNEQFF.

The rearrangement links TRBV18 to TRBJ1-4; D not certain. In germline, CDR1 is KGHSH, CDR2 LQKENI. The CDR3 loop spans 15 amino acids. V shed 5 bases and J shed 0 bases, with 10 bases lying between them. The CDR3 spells CASSTDLATNEKLFF. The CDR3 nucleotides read TGTGCCAGCTCAACCGACTTGGCAACTAATGAAAAACTGTTTTTT.

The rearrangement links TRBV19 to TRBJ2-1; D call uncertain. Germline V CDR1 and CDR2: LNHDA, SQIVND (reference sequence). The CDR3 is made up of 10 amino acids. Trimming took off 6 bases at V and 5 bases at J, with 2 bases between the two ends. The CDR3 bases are TGTGCCAGTAGCGACAATGAGCAGTTCTTC. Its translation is CASSDNEQFF.

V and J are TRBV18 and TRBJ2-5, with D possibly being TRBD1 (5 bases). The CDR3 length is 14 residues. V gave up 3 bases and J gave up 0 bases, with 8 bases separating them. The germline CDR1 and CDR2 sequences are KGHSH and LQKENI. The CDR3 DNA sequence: TGTGCCAGCTCACCCCTCAGGGACCAAGAGACCCAGTACTTC. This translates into CASSPLRDQETQYF.

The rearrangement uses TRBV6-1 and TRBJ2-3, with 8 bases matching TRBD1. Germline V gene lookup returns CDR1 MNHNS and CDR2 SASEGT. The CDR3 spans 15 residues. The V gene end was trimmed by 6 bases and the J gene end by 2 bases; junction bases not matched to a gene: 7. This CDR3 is CASRTGTGHTDTQYF. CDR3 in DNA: TGTGCCAGCAGGACCGGGACAGGCCACACAGATACGCAGTATTTT.

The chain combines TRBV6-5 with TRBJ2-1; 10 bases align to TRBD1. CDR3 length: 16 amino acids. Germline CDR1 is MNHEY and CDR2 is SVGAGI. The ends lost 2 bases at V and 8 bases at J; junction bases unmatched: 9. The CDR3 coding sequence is TGTGCCAGCAGTTACGTTGGGACAGGGGTAACTTATGAGCAGTTCTTC. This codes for CASSYVGTGVTYEQFF.

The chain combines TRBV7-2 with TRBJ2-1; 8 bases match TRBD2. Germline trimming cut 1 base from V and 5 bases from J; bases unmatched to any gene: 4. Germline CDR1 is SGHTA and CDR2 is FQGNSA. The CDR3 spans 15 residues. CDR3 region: CASSLGRGVHNEQFF. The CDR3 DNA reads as TGTGCCAGCAGCTTAGGGCGGGGGGTCCACAATGAGCAGTTCTTC.

The CDR3 is CASNRDLGRQPQHF. The CDR3 bases are TGTGCCAGTAATCGCGACCTTGGGAGGCAGCCCCAGCATTTT. The chain couples TRBV19 to TRBJ1-5; D is ambiguous. V was cut by 7 bases and J by 7 bases, with 17 bases left in between. Per the germline V gene, CDR1 is LNHDA and CDR2 is SQIVND (reference sequence). The CDR3 runs to 14 residues.

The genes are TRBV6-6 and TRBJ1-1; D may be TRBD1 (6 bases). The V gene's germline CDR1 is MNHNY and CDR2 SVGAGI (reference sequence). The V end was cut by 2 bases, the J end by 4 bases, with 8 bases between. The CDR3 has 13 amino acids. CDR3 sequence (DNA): TGTGCCAGCAGTTACGCAGGGGTCACTGAAGCTTTCTTT. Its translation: CASSYAGVTEAFF.

The CDR3 DNA reads as TGTGCCAGCAGCTTGGGGGGACTCAATCAGCCCCAGCATTTT. This codes for CASSLGGLNQPQHF. The V call is TRBV5-6, the J call TRBJ1-5, with D perhaps TRBD1 (5 bases). Trimming pared 0 bases from V and 3 bases from J, leaving 7 bases between. Germline V gene lookup returns CDR1 SGHDT and CDR2 YYEEEE. The CDR3 runs to 14 residues.

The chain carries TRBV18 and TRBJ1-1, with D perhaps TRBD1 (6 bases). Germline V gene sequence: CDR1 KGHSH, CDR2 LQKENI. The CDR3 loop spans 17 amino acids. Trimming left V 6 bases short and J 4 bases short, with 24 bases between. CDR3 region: CASSSGATGSRGTEAFF. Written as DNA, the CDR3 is TGTGCCAGCTCCTCTGGCGCTACAGGGAGTAGGGGCACTGAAGCTTTCTTT.

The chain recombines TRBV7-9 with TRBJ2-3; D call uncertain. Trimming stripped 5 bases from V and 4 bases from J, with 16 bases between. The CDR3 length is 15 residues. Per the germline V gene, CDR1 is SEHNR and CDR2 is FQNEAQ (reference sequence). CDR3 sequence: CASSPRTMVADTQYF. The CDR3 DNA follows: TGTGCCAGCAGCCCGCGTACAATGGTGGCAGATACGCAGTATTTT.